These 17 T cell receptor beta chains originate from one sample sequenced in a study of blood T cell repertoires in COVID-19. Repertoires were generated with immunoSEQ multiplex PCR, while TCRdb's copy carries only in-frame clones and drops some. The sample includes just over 350,000 clones, roughly 84% of them seen just once. Source material: PBMCs or T cells enriched from blood (not recorded which). The receptors derive from a woman aged 25 to 39 who had recovered from COVID-19.

The chain uses TRBV6-1 and TRBJ2-5; D perhaps matches TRBD1 (6 bases). CDR3 length: 14 residues. Germline CDR1 and CDR2: MNHNS and SASEGT. V was trimmed by 0 bases and J by 6 bases, leaving 11 bases between them. In DNA, the CDR3 is TGTGCCAGCAGTGAAGCGGGGGCCGGAAAGACCCAGTACTTC. This translates into CASSEAGAGKTQYF.

The rearrangement joins TRBV5-1 to TRBJ2-5, with 8 bases that match TRBD2. The CDR3 has 14 residues. V trimming: 4 bases; J trimming: 5 bases; junction bases outside the gene matches: 7. The germline gives CDR1 SGHRS, CDR2 YFSETQ. The CDR3 DNA follows: TGCGCCAGCAGCCCGGGAGGGCGGGGTGAGACCCAGTACTTC. Its translation is CASSPGGRGETQYF.

J is TRBJ1-2 and V is TRBV19; 7 bases are shared with TRBD1. V was clipped by 3 bases and J by 7 bases; unmatched bases: 5. The CDR3 contains 13 residues. Germline CDR1 reads LNHDA; CDR2 reads SQIVND (reference sequence). The DNA of the CDR3 is TGTGCCAGTAGTATTAAGGGGGCCTCTGGCTACACCTTC. Its protein is CASSIKGASGYTF.

This clone was observed once. The chain couples TRBV19 to TRBJ1-5; 8 nucleotides match TRBD1. CDR1 is LNHDA and CDR2 is SQIVND in the germline V gene (reference sequence). The V and J ends lost 6 bases and 10 bases, in that order; junction bases with no gene match: 14. This CDR3 region has 15 residues. Here the CDR3 reads CASRAIRDRTFPQHF. CDR3 nucleotide sequence: TGTGCCAGTAGGGCGATCAGGGACAGGACTTTCCCCCAGCATTTT.

The V gene is TRBV28, the J gene TRBJ1-2, with 7 bases matching TRBD1. Germline V CDR1 and CDR2: MDHEN, SYDVKM. This CDR3 region has 13 residues. V lost 6 bases to trimming and J lost 3 bases; unmatched junction nucleotides: 4. The CDR3 DNA reads as TGTGCCAGCAGGGTAGGACAGGACTATGGCTACACCTTC. This sequence encodes CASRVGQDYGYTF.

The V and J genes are TRBV7-9 and TRBJ1-1; 8 bases match TRBD1. There are 12 residues in the CDR3. J lost 10 bases, V lost 1 base, and 2 bases had no gene match. CDR1 is SEHNR and CDR2 is FQNEAQ in the germline V gene (reference sequence). CDR3 nucleotide sequence: TGTGCCAGCAGCTTAGGGCAGGGGGCAGCTTTCTTT. Amino acid sequence: CASSLGQGAAFF.

J is TRBJ2-2 and V is TRBV10-2; TRBD2 is a possible D gene (7 bases). The CDR3 contains 19 residues. V lost 8 bases and J lost 0, with 25 bases in between. Germline V gene data show CDR1 as WSHSY and CDR2 as SAAADI. For the CDR3, the DNA is TGCGCCAGCTCCCAAGGTCATCTTGGCGGGGGCGCGAACACCGGGGAGCTGTTTTTT. Translated, it gives CASSQGHLGGGANTGELFF.

This clone was seen only once. The chain couples TRBV28 to TRBJ1-2, with 8 bases that match TRBD1. Looked up from germline, CDR1 is MDHEN and CDR2 is SYDVKM. Unmatched junction bases numbered 5, after V lost 9 bases and J lost 5 bases. This CDR3 spans 12 amino acids. Here the CDR3 reads CASWTGLYGYTF. In nucleotides, the CDR3 is TGTGCCAGTTGGACAGGGTTATATGGCTACACCTTC.

This rearrangement joins TRBV5-6 to TRBJ2-1, with TRBD2 identical over 13 bases. Germline V gives CDR1 SGHDT, CDR2 YYEEEE. V gave up 4 bases and J gave up 7 bases; unmatched junction bases: 8. The CDR3 is 16 residues long. The CDR3, as DNA: TGTGCCAGCAGCCCCCGGACTAGCGGGAGATGGAATGAGCAGTTCTTC. It translates to CASSPRTSGRWNEQFF.

The CDR3 region is CASSQAGGYTF. The CDR3 region has the DNA TGTGCCAGCAGCCAGGCTGGTGGCTACACCTTC. The chain links TRBV13 to TRBJ1-2, with D unclear. This CDR3 spans 11 amino acids. CDR1 is PRHDT, CDR2 FYEKMQ, per germline (reference sequence). V was cut by 5 bases and J by 7 bases, with 8 bases left in between.

A few counts support this clone. The genes are TRBV20-1 and TRBJ2-1; TRBD2 is a possible D gene (6 bases). Trimming removed 5 bases at V and 6 bases at J, with 8 bases between. The CDR3 has 11 amino acids. Germline CDR1 is DFQATT and CDR2 is SNEGSKA (reference sequence). The CDR3 DNA follows: TGCAGTGCTGACGGGGGCAATGAGCAGTTCTTC. It codes for CSADGGNEQFF.

The chain has TRBV28 and TRBJ2-4; D is perhaps TRBD2 (6 bases). The germline gives CDR1 MDHEN, CDR2 SYDVKM. V dropped 6 bases and J dropped 0 bases, with 15 bases sitting between them. The CDR3 runs 16 residues. This chain's CDR3 is CASRTRRDLAKNIQYF. The CDR3 coding sequence is TGTGCCAGCAGAACTCGGAGGGACTTAGCCAAAAACATTCAGTACTTC.

V gene TRBV27 combines with J gene TRBJ2-7; tentative D call: TRBD2 (5 bases). The CDR3 totals 13 residues. Between the trimmed V and J ends, which lost 5 bases and 0 bases, there was a span of 8 bases. Germline CDR1 and CDR2: MNHEY and SMNVEV (reference sequence). This chain's CDR3 is CASSRGSSYEQYF. The CDR3 DNA follows: TGTGCCAGCAGTCGCGGGTCCTCCTACGAGCAGTACTTC.

The chain combines TRBV29-1 with TRBJ1-1; D remains unclear. Trimming pared 5 bases from V and 4 bases from J, leaving 11 bases between. Germline V gene lookup returns CDR1 SQVTM and CDR2 ANQGSEA. CDR3 size: 12 residues. The CDR3 DNA sequence: TGCAGCGTTTCTTTGGAGGGCACTGAAGCTTTCTTT. Translated: CSVSLEGTEAFF.

This chain connects TRBV5-4 to TRBJ1-1, with D perhaps matching TRBD1 (6 bases). This CDR3 has 14 amino acids. The germline V and J ends were trimmed by 5 bases and 0 bases, with 11 bases remaining between them. The germline V gene has CDR1 SGHNT and CDR2 YYREEE (reference sequence). This CDR3 reads CASRRQAMNTEAFF. The CDR3 DNA is TGTGCCAGCAGAAGACAGGCCATGAACACTGAAGCTTTCTTT.

The chain is built from TRBV7-2 and TRBJ2-7, with 7 bases that match TRBD1. The CDR3 covers 14 residues. Germline assignment: CDR1 SGHTA and CDR2 FQGNSA. With 5 bases clipped from V and 4 bases from J, the junction kept 8 bases outside the gene matches. CDR3 bases: TGTGCCAGCAGCCTACAGGGGAGTGGGTACGAGCAGTACTTC. Its translation is CASSLQGSGYEQYF.

This sequence joins TRBV14 and TRBJ2-6; no firm D call. The V gene's germline CDR1 is SGHDN and CDR2 FVKESK. V lost 4 bases and J 0 bases, leaving 13 bases between the germline ends. The CDR3 extends over 17 amino acids. The CDR3 DNA sequence: TGTGCCAGCAGCCGGGCAATAGTAATCTCTGGGGCCAACGTCCTGACTTTC. Translated, it gives CASSRAIVISGANVLTF.